This T cell receptor (beta chain) is from a study of radiation and T cells in renal cell carcinoma. Study-level results: In blood, top tumor clones expanded by 2 weeks, shrinking by 4. No pretreatment tumor biopsies were available for baseline clonotypes.

This CDR3 region has 14 residues. V was trimmed by 0 bases and J by 1 base, leaving 4 bases between them. Germline V gene sequence: CDR1 MNHNY, CDR2 SVGAGI (reference sequence). Sequencing was performed with immunoSEQ multiplex PCR; in TCRdb, only in-frame clones are kept and a portion is missing. The sample holds 50,000 to 70,000 clones, about 74% seen once. Time point specified: blood 4 weeks post-SBRT, at nephrectomy. Noted treatment: 15 Gy SBRT to primary tumor, nephrectomy 4 weeks later. Nephrectomy followed 15 Gy stereotactic body radiation by 4 weeks. As to this clone: What it binds is not known.

The TCR comes from a man in his fifties or sixties with renal cell carcinoma. The chain joins TRBV6-6 to TRBJ1-5; no clear D. The sample consisted of blood, taken from a patient whose treatment included radiotherapy and nephrectomy. The DNA of the CDR3 is TGTGCCAGCAGTTACTCGAGAAGCAATCAGCCCCAGCATTTT. Encoded protein: CASSYSRSNQPQHF.